This entry features one T cell receptor (beta chain) sequence. Its antigen remains unidentified. The CDR3 covers 14 residues. V gave up 4 bases and J gave up 5 bases; unmatched junction bases: 7. Germline assignment: CDR1 SGHTA and CDR2 FQGNSA. Each cDNA got a UMI-containing oligo ligated at its 3' end. An equimolar mix of RC1.1 and RC1.2 primed the beta chain across TRBC1 and TRBC2. TCRdb independently ran MiXCR on the UMI-ligation and nested PCR reads; one entry per CDR3 protein. The repertoire holds tens of thousands of distinct CDR3 sequences, approximately 13% seen once, with around 9.9% in the top ten. The data belong to a study of quantifying T cell responses using KT2 cells. Study as a whole: TCR alpha and beta constant-region primers primed reverse transcription of RNA.

Overall study results and limits: The number of KT2 alpha and beta sequences was a linear function of input KT2 cells.

This clonotype was obtained from a human donor. The sequencing input was PBMCs spiked with cells of the T cell clone KT2. The gene calls are TRBV7-2 and TRBJ1-1; 7 bases fit TRBD1. The CDR3 DNA reads TGTGCCAGCAGCTACGACAGGGAAGTGACTGAAGCTTTCTTT. Protein product: CASSYDREVTEAFF.